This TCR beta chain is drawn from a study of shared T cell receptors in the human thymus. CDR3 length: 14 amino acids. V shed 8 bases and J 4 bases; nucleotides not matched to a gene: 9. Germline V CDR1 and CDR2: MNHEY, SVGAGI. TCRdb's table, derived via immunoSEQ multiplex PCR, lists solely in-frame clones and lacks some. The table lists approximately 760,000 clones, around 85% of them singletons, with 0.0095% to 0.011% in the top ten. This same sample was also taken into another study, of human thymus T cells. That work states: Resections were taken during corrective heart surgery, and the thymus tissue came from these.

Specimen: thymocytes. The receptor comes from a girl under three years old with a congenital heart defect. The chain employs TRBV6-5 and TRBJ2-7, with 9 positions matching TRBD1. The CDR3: CASGSRQGGYEQYF. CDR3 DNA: TGTGCCAGCGGTTCACGACAGGGGGGTTACGAGCAGTACTTC.